This entry is about one T cell receptor (beta chain). Its antigen is still unknown. Base-call qualities are not available, and no considerably larger clone is one nucleotide away. Receptor libraries were prepared by the immunoSEQ multiplex PCR assay. Imported from immuneACCESS, the table was reduced by TCRdb to in-frame sequences with V and J called. These copies leave out some clones; in studies compared against another copy, an unresolved V gene accounts for under half, and the cause of the remainder is not known. The sample has about 5,600 clones on record, 60% to 85% of them singletons. The ten top clones hold under 7% of the sample. CDR3 length: 17 amino acids, cysteine to phenylalanine. The CDR3 DNA has 51 bases and is translated from base 1. CDR1 and CDR2 are drawn from the germline V gene: LGHNA, YNFKEQ. Clipping removes 3 bases from V and 0 bases from J, with 8 as the unmatched junction base count.

This record comes from a study of T cells and Merkel cell carcinoma outcomes (dated by TCRdb to the early 2020s). About the full investigation: The study looked at whether the tumor T-cell repertoire and T-cell density could predict clinical outcome in patients with Merkel cell carcinoma. Summary of the overall study and its limitations: The combination of T-cell repertoire features and T-cell density was reported to predict clinical outcomes in patients with Merkel cell carcinoma.

The samples were taken from patients with Merkel cell carcinoma. Sequenced: tumor tissue from Merkel cell carcinoma. The TCR sequence derives from a human donor with Merkel cell carcinoma. The chain employs TRBV4-2 and TRBJ1-3, with TRBD1 matching 7 junction bases. The CDR3 in this case is CASSQEGGPFSGNTIYF. The bases are TGTGCCAGCAGCCAGGAAGGGGGCCCGTTCTCTGGAAACACCATATATTTT.